Each of the 22 T cell receptor beta chains below was sequenced from the same sample in a study of human T cells and chemical hapten exposure. TCRdb redid the calling of the 5' RACE reads with MiXCR, one entry per CDR3 protein. Of 110,000 or so distinct CDR3 sequences in the sample, 19% were seen once. Unfractionated whole blood yielded total RNA. These receptors came from a human donor in good health.

This clonotype was seen a few times. This chain links TRBV11-2 with TRBJ1-6; D is uncertain. The V end lost 7 bases, the J end lost 1 base, and 11 bases lay between the germline ends. Germline V gene data show CDR1 as SGHAT and CDR2 as FQNNGV. This CDR3 is 15 amino acids long. The CDR3 loop is CASTLTQSYNSPLHF. In DNA form, the CDR3 reads TGTGCCAGCACCCTTACACAATCCTATAATTCACCCCTCCACTTT.

The genes are TRBV28 and TRBJ2-7; 9 bases fit TRBD2. There are 14 residues in the CDR3. The ends lost 8 bases at V and 1 base at J; junction bases unmatched: 6. In germline, CDR1 is MDHEN, CDR2 SYDVKM. The CDR3 DNA follows: TGTGCCAGCGCTAGAGCGGGAGGTTCCTACGAGCAGTACTTC. Residues: CASARAGGSYEQYF.

This clonotype was seen more than once but under ten times. This chain connects TRBV28 to TRBJ1-1; D remains unclear. The V gene's germline CDR1 is MDHEN and CDR2 SYDVKM. CDR3 length equals 12 residues. Trimming left V 3 bases short and J 3 bases short, with 5 bases between. CDR3 DNA sequence: TGTGCCAGCAGTTTTGAGTACACTGAAGCTTTCTTT. This sequence encodes CASSFEYTEAFF.

This chain joins TRBV25-1 and TRBJ1-6; 8 bases line up with TRBD1. CDR1 and CDR2 from the germline V gene are MGHDK and SYGVNS. The junction had 5 bases not matched to a gene; V was cut back by 6 bases and J by 7 bases. This CDR3 has 14 residues. The DNA for the CDR3 is TGTGCCAGCAGCCCCACAGGGGGGAATTCACCCCTCCACTTT. It is translated as CASSPTGGNSPLHF. The full variable domain, in which reference TRBV25-1 and TRBJ1-6 provide the parts outside the CDR3, is EADIYQTPRYLVIGTGKKITLECSQTMGHDKMYWYQQDPGMELHLIHYSYGVNSTEKGDLSSESTVSRIRTEHFPLTLESARPSHTSQYLCASSPTGGNSPLHFGNGTRLTVT.

The chain is built from TRBV7-8 and TRBJ2-1; 8 positions agree with TRBD2. This CDR3 spans 17 amino acids. Germline CDR1 reads SGHVS; CDR2 reads FQNEAQ. V was pared by 0 bases and J by 4 bases, with 8 bases of the junction left unmatched. DNA for the CDR3: TGTGCCAGCAGCTTAGCGCGAGCGGGAGCCACATACAATGAGCAGTTCTTC. Amino acid sequence: CASSLARAGATYNEQFF. Using reference TRBV7-8 and TRBJ2-1 for the parts outside the CDR3, the full variable domain is GAGVSQSPRYKVAKRGQDVALRCDPISGHVSLFWYQQALGQGPEFLTYFQNEAQLDKSGLPSDRFFAERPEGSVSTLKIQRTQQEDSAVYLCASSLARAGATYNEQFFGPGTRLTVL.

The chain has TRBV10-1 and TRBJ2-3; D remains unclear. This CDR3 contains 14 residues. Germline V gives CDR1 WNHNN, CDR2 SYGVQD (reference sequence). V lost 3 bases and J lost 4, with 11 bases in between. CDR3 loop: CASSELIQSDTQYF. Written as DNA, the CDR3 is TGCGCCAGCAGTGAATTAATCCAGTCAGATACGCAGTATTTT.

This chain uses TRBV6-5 with TRBJ2-3, with TRBD2 as a possible D gene (5 bases). Per germline, CDR1 MNHEY and CDR2 SVGAGI. There are 16 residues in the CDR3. V was pared by 0 bases and J by 2 bases, with 12 bases between. The CDR3 DNA reads as TGTGCCAGCAGTTACTCCTCTCCGGACTTCACAGATACGCAGTATTTT. Encoded protein: CASSYSSPDFTDTQYF.

The chain joins TRBV12-3 or TRBV12-4 to TRBJ2-2, with a tentative D call TRBD1 (5 bases). Trimming took 6 bases from V and 1 from J, leaving 9 bases between them. This CDR3 has 14 amino acids. CDR3: CASSPQGNTGELFF. Written as DNA, the CDR3 is TGTGCCAGCAGCCCCCAGGGGAACACCGGGGAGCTGTTTTTT.

This clonotype has more than one count but fewer than ten. V gene TRBV28 combines with J gene TRBJ1-2; D might be TRBD1 (5 bases). Between the trimmed V and J ends, which lost 4 bases and 7 bases, there was a span of 22 bases. Germline values: CDR1 MDHEN, CDR2 SYDVKM. The CDR3 consists of 16 residues. The CDR3 here is CASSSTTEWGFSGYTF. The CDR3 bases are TGTGCCAGCAGTTCCACCACGGAGTGGGGGTTTAGTGGCTACACCTTC.

This sequence joins TRBV11-2 and TRBJ1-6; D remains unclear. CDR1 is SGHAT, CDR2 FQNNGV, per germline. Between the trimmed V and J ends, which lost 0 bases and 6 bases, there was a span of 9 bases. This CDR3 has 15 residues. The CDR3 DNA is TGTGCCAGCAGCTTAGAAGGGCAGATTAATTCACCCCTCCACTTT. Translating gives CASSLEGQINSPLHF.

V and J are TRBV29-1 and TRBJ1-1, with D possibly being TRBD1 (5 bases). Germline V CDR1 and CDR2: SQVTM, ANQGSEA. The CDR3 has 13 amino acids. The germline V and J ends were trimmed by 3 bases and 5 bases, with 13 bases remaining between them. CDR3 region: CSVDVGQGTEAFF. In nucleotides, the CDR3 is TGCAGCGTTGATGTAGGTCAGGGAACTGAAGCTTTCTTT.

The chain uses TRBV6-6 and TRBJ1-1, with D unresolved. The CDR3 runs 14 residues. The germline V gene encodes CDR1 MNHNY and CDR2 SVGAGI (reference sequence). With 0 bases removed from V and 4 bases from J, the gap between germline ends came to 9 bases. The CDR3 sequence: CASSYSGYCTEAFF. CDR3 nucleotide sequence: TGTGCCAGCAGTTACTCAGGGTATTGCACTGAAGCTTTCTTT.

The chain recombines TRBV28 with TRBJ1-4; D is perhaps TRBD1 (5 bases). Trimming removed 7 bases from V and 0 bases from J, with 15 bases in between. The CDR3 has 16 amino acids. Germline V gene sequence: CDR1 MDHEN, CDR2 SYDVKM. The CDR3: CASTLGGSPTNEKLFF. The CDR3 coding sequence is TGTGCCAGCACCCTGGGGGGGAGTCCAACTAATGAAAAACTGTTTTTT.

The chain employs TRBV12-3 or TRBV12-4 and TRBJ2-1; the D gene could be TRBD1 or TRBD2 (5 bases each). CDR3 length: 16 residues. V was trimmed by 5 bases and J by 6 bases, leaving 20 bases between them. Here the CDR3 reads CASSPFGLGVLNEQFF. The CDR3 DNA reads TGTGCCAGCAGTCCTTTTGGACTGGGGGTCCTCAATGAGCAGTTCTTC.

The CDR3 nucleotides read TGTGCCAGCAGTGAAGGGGAGTATGGCTACACCTTC. Translated: CASSEGEYGYTF. The rearrangement joins TRBV2 to TRBJ1-2; D is ambiguous. The CDR3 extends over 12 amino acids. V was cut by 1 base and J by 5 bases, with 5 bases left in between. The V gene's germline CDR1 is SNHLY and CDR2 FYNNEI. Full variable domain (outside the CDR3, taken from reference TRBV2 and TRBJ1-2): EPEVTQTPSHQVTQMGQEVILRCVPISNHLYFYWYRQILGQKVEFLVSFYNNEISEKSEIFDDQFSVERPDGSNFTLKIRSTKLEDSAMYFCASSEGEYGYTFGSGTRLTVV.

The chain uses TRBV28 and TRBJ1-5; D is perhaps TRBD1 (5 bases). The germline gives CDR1 MDHEN, CDR2 SYDVKM. Trimming shortened V by 6 bases and J by 9 bases, and 21 bases separated the two germline ends. The CDR3 has 15 residues. The DNA for the CDR3 is TGTGCCAGCAGCCCCATCGTTGGGGCCGGCGCGCCCCAGCATTTT. The encoded protein is CASSPIVGAGAPQHF.

V is TRBV10-2 and J is TRBJ1-1; D unresolved. Trimming removed 5 bases at V and 3 bases at J, with 25 bases between. The CDR3 consists of 18 residues. Germline CDR1 WSHSY, CDR2 SAAADI. Here the CDR3 reads CASSLGFGAGLVDTEAFF. In DNA, the CDR3 is TGCGCCAGCAGTTTGGGTTTTGGAGCAGGCCTTGTGGACACTGAAGCTTTCTTT.

This chain links TRBV6-5 with TRBJ1-2; 8 nucleotides align to TRBD1. The germline gives CDR1 MNHEY, CDR2 SVGAGI. CDR3 length: 13 residues. Trimming at V came to 6 bases and at J to 8 bases, leaving 8 bases not matched to a gene. The chain's CDR3 is CASREQGVPGYTF. DNA for the CDR3: TGTGCCAGCAGAGAACAGGGGGTCCCCGGCTACACCTTC.

This clonotype showed up just a few times. The chain recombines TRBV29-1 with TRBJ1-1; D is undetermined. V shed 5 bases and J shed 1 base, with 8 bases lying between them. CDR1 and CDR2 from the germline V gene are SQVTM and ANQGSEA. The CDR3 spans 12 residues. In DNA form, the CDR3 reads TGCAGCGTTTCCGACGGGAACACTGAAGCTTTCTTT. Translating gives CSVSDGNTEAFF.

The rearrangement uses TRBV20-1 and TRBJ2-3, with D maybe TRBD2 (6 bases). Germline V gene sequence: CDR1 DFQATT, CDR2 SNEGSKA (reference sequence). The CDR3 loop spans 13 amino acids. V lost 5 bases and J 0 bases, leaving 9 bases between the germline ends. CDR3 sequence (DNA): TGCAGTGCTGGAGCGGGCAGCACAGATACGCAGTATTTT. This translates into CSAGAGSTDTQYF.

A few counts support this clonotype. The CDR3 DNA follows: TGTGCCAGCAGTCCCGACAGGACGGTAAAGAATTCACCCCTCCACTTT. Translated, it gives CASSPDRTVKNSPLHF. This sequence joins TRBV6-2 or TRBV6-3 and TRBJ1-6; tentatively, D is TRBD1 (6 bases). This CDR3 spans 16 amino acids. The germline V gene encodes CDR1 MNHEY and CDR2 SVGEGT. Trimming left V 5 bases short and J 7 bases short, with 18 bases between.

The table lists this clonotype with a few counts. The V gene is TRBV5-1, the J gene TRBJ2-7; 7 bases are a match to TRBD1. The CDR3 has 14 residues. Germline lookup yields CDR1 SGHRS and CDR2 YFSETQ. The trim removed 1 base at V and 0 bases at J, leaving 1 base unmatched. CDR3 in DNA: TGCGCCAGCAGCTTGACAGGGGCCTCCTACGAGCAGTACTTC. Residues: CASSLTGASYEQYF.